A selection of T cell receptor beta chains follows, all from one sample in a study of blood T cell repertoires in COVID-19. The data were produced by immunoSEQ multiplex PCR, yet TCRdb's version contains in-frame clones alone and is incomplete. The sample carries 110,000 or so clones, 70% to 80% recorded once. The sample comprised peripheral blood. The source of these receptors is an older man with acute or convalescent COVID-19. Each CDR3 is given with its conserved first and last residue. Fields, in order: CDR3 protein, CDR3 DNA, V gene, J gene, clone size, D gene. A D gene is named only where the DNA matches it firmly. The size entry is marked missing in some rows and otherwise reads once, few, many or a size class.

CDR3aa: CATSNRQHSLTDTQYF; CDR3nt: TGTGCCACCAGCAATCGACAGCACTCCCTCACAGATACGCAGTATTTT; v_gene: TRBV15; j_gene: TRBJ2-3; abundance: .; d_gene: .
CDR3aa: CASSLTGGKGNQPQHF; CDR3nt: TGCGCCAGCAGCTTGACAGGGGGCAAGGGCAATCAGCCCCAGCATTTT; v_gene: TRBV5-1; j_gene: TRBJ1-5; abundance: .; d_gene: TRBD1
CDR3aa: CASSRRGTTPETQYF; CDR3nt: TGTGCCAGCAGCCGGCGGGGGACCACCCCAGAGACCCAGTACTTC; v_gene: TRBV3-1/TRBV3-2; j_gene: TRBJ2-5; abundance: .; d_gene: TRBD2
CDR3aa: CASRGTNGELFF; CDR3nt: TGTGCCAGCAGGGGGACAAACGGGGAGCTGTTTTTT; v_gene: TRBV5-4; j_gene: TRBJ2-2; abundance: once; d_gene: .
CDR3aa: CASSVTINPHEQYF; CDR3nt: TGTGCCAGCAGCGTAACAATCAATCCCCACGAGCAGTACTTC; v_gene: TRBV9; j_gene: TRBJ2-7; abundance: .; d_gene: .
CDR3aa: CASSLEGTSGHNEQFF; CDR3nt: TGTGCCAGCAGCTTAGAAGGGACTAGCGGGCACAATGAGCAGTTCTTC; v_gene: TRBV7-2; j_gene: TRBJ2-1; abundance: .; d_gene: TRBD2
CDR3aa: CASSIGLAGGPTGELFF; CDR3nt: TGTGCCAGTAGTATAGGACTAGCGGGGGGGCCCACCGGGGAGCTGTTTTTT; v_gene: TRBV19; j_gene: TRBJ2-2; abundance: once; d_gene: TRBD2
CDR3aa: CASSENRGQETQYF; CDR3nt: TGTGCCAGCAGTGAAAACAGGGGGCAAGAGACCCAGTACTTC; v_gene: TRBV2; j_gene: TRBJ2-5; abundance: .; d_gene: TRBD1
CDR3aa: CASSYLNSPLHF; CDR3nt: TGTGCCAGCAGTTACCTGAATTCACCCCTCCACTTT; v_gene: TRBV6-6; j_gene: TRBJ1-6; abundance: .; d_gene: .
CDR3aa: CASSIVAGVAYEQYF; CDR3nt: TGTGCCAGTAGTATAGTAGCAGGGGTGGCCTACGAGCAGTACTTC; v_gene: TRBV19; j_gene: TRBJ2-7; abundance: .; d_gene: .
CDR3aa: CASSVGGLAGVDTQYF; CDR3nt: TGTGCCAGCAGCGTAGGAGGACTAGCGGGAGTAGATACGCAGTATTTT; v_gene: TRBV9; j_gene: TRBJ2-3; abundance: .; d_gene: TRBD2
CDR3aa: CASSLQGMEAKNIQYF; CDR3nt: TGTGCCAGCAGCCTACAGGGCATGGAAGCCAAAAACATTCAGTACTTC; v_gene: TRBV5-6; j_gene: TRBJ2-4; abundance: .; d_gene: .
CDR3aa: CASSPDGSEAFF; CDR3nt: TGTGCCAGCAGTCCTGACGGGTCTGAAGCTTTCTTT; v_gene: TRBV5-8; j_gene: TRBJ1-1; abundance: .; d_gene: .
CDR3aa: CASSLGPSYEQYF; CDR3nt: TGTGCCAGCTCCTTGGGGCCCTCCTACGAGCAGTACTTC; v_gene: TRBV19; j_gene: TRBJ2-7; abundance: .; d_gene: .
CDR3aa: CASSSSLETQYF; CDR3nt: TGCGCCAGCAGCTCCTCACTGGAGACCCAGTACTTC; v_gene: TRBV5-1; j_gene: TRBJ2-5; abundance: few; d_gene: .
CDR3aa: CAWSEQFYNYGYTF; CDR3nt: TGTGCCTGGAGTGAACAGTTTTATAACTATGGCTACACCTTC; v_gene: TRBV30; j_gene: TRBJ1-2; abundance: .; d_gene: .
CDR3aa: CASRAGANEKLFF; CDR3nt: TGTGCCAGCAGGGCAGGGGCTAATGAAAAACTGTTTTTT; v_gene: TRBV6-5; j_gene: TRBJ1-4; abundance: .; d_gene: .
CDR3aa: CASSVGPDRDTQYF; CDR3nt: TGTGCCAGCAGCGTCGGGCCCGACAGGGATACGCAGTATTTT; v_gene: TRBV9; j_gene: TRBJ2-3; abundance: .; d_gene: .